This TCR beta chain was retrieved from a study of human T cells and chemical hapten exposure. Looking at the study overall: Patch tests of 0.01% DPC on the upper back were read at 6 days.

TCRdb reprocessed the RACE reads with MiXCR, giving one entry per CDR3 protein. The repertoire consists of 300,000 to 400,000 distinct CDR3 sequences, with 5.5% to 8% occurring once and the leading ten covering more than 7%. Time point noted: patch test 1, 2 weeks after DPC sensitization. Treatment denoted: therapeutic diphenylcyclopropenone sensitization with weekly scalp DPC. Sample donors consisted of patients with alopecia, aged 18 to 70 years, who were suitable for DPC. This clonotype was observed a handful of times. Its antigen remains unidentified. The study, taken as a whole, reports: Sensitization with DPC brought no change to TCRs above 1 in 1000 in frequency. Alopecia was present in the donors, so their immune response may differ from healthy people's.

The V end lost 2 bases, the J end lost 0 bases, and 12 bases lay between the germline ends. Looked up from germline, CDR1 is SEHNR and CDR2 is FQNEAQ (reference sequence). This CDR3 region has 16 residues. The clonotype was recovered from a woman younger than 35 with alopecia areata. Some clones in this sample may be carry-over from other donors' samples. The genes are TRBV7-9 and TRBJ2-3, with no clear D. The sample in question was whole blood, obtained in connection with sensitization to the hapten diphenylcyclopropenone (DPC). CDR3 coding DNA: TGTGCCAGCAGCTTACCCGCACCGCTCAGCACAGATACGCAGTATTTT. This encodes CASSLPAPLSTDTQYF.